This T cell receptor (beta chain) was found in a study of CD4 T cells in relation to SARS-CoV-2 and coronaviruses. Germline V gene sequence: CDR1 LGHNA, CDR2 YSLEER. The CDR3 has 14 residues. V was clipped by 10 bases and J by 5 bases; unmatched bases: 14. The assay was immunoSEQ multiplex PCR, and TCRdb's table has in-frame clones only and misses some. The repertoire has some 60,000 clones, around 90% of them found once; the top ten carry approximately 0.37%. V usage is TRBV4-3 and J usage is TRBJ2-7; TRBD1 aligns across 7 bases. The receptor's source is an adult with COVID-19. The sequenced sample consisted of naive CD4+ T cells from PBMCs. Subset here: naive CD4+ T cells isolated by negative enrichment. The CDR3 region has the DNA TGCGCCAAACATTATTTCGCGACAGGGAACGAGCAGTACTTC. Its protein product is CAKHYFATGNEQYF.